Each of the 11 T cell receptor beta chains below was sequenced from the same sample in a study of T cells in Graves' hyperthyroidism and ophthalmopathy. From RNA transcripts, TCR beta CDR3 regions were amplified. An initial round of RT-PCR targeting the TCR CDR3 relied on the HTBI primer set. TCRdb reprocessed the multiplex PCR reads with MiXCR, giving one entry per CDR3 protein. In the table there are about 530,000 distinct CDR3 sequences, 17% of which are singletons. Sequencing was done on a sample of blood. The receptors come from a woman under 30 with Graves' ophthalmopathy.

There are a few counts of this clonotype. The rearrangement links TRBV18 to TRBJ1-5; no reliable D call. CDR1 and CDR2 from the germline V gene are KGHSH and LQKENI. The CDR3 covers 13 residues. V was shortened by 5 bases and J by 4 bases, with 9 bases between the two germline ends. The CDR3 loop reads CASSNAENQPQHF. The DNA for the CDR3 is TGTGCCAGCTCAAACGCGGAAAATCAGCCCCAGCATTTT.

This clonotype occurred a few times. The chain is built from TRBV27 and TRBJ2-5; possibly TRBD1 or TRBD2 for D (5 bases each). The CDR3 is made up of 18 amino acids. Germline V lookup: CDR1 MNHEY, CDR2 SMNVEV (reference sequence). Trimming shortened V by 6 bases and J by 1 base, and 24 bases separated the two germline ends. The CDR3 region has the DNA TGTGCCAGCAGCCATCCCCGACAACCGGGACGCCGCCAAGAGACCCAGTACTTC. It codes for CASSHPRQPGRRQETQYF.

On this clonotype itself: A much bigger clone sits one base away, suggesting this may be a read error. The rearrangement links TRBV7-9 to TRBJ2-1; D unclear. Germline V lookup: CDR1 SEHNR, CDR2 FQNEAQ (reference sequence). V lost 2 bases and J lost 8, with 7 bases in between. The CDR3 loop spans 12 amino acids. The chain's CDR3 is CASSLFGDEQFF. The CDR3 DNA is TGTGCCAGCAGCTTATTTGGAGATGAGCAGTTCTTC.

At least ten counts were recorded for this clonotype. This rearrangement joins TRBV11-2 to TRBJ1-1; no definite D call. CDR1 and CDR2 from the germline V gene are SGHAT and FQNNGV. The CDR3 is 12 residues long. The ends were cut back, 0 bases at V and 1 base at J, with 0 bases in the middle. CDR3 sequence (DNA): TGTGCCAGCAGCTTAGAGAACACTGAAGCTTTCTTT. Protein product: CASSLENTEAFF.

In its sample, this clonotype was seen many times. The chain combines TRBV28 with TRBJ2-3; D possibly corresponds to TRBD1 (5 bases). Trimming removed 7 bases at V and 3 bases at J, with 20 bases between. Germline loops: CDR1 MDHEN, CDR2 SYDVKM. The CDR3 is 16 residues long. The CDR3 DNA reads as TGTGCCAGCAAGGTGGGCCCCAGGGAATTGACAGATACGCAGTATTTT. Translating it yields CASKVGPRELTDTQYF.

This clonotype appeared many times. The chain uses TRBV20-1 and TRBJ2-7, with a tentative D call TRBD1 (6 bases). This CDR3 is built from 14 residues. V lost 6 bases, J lost 0 bases, and 15 bases lay in between. Germline CDR1 reads DFQATT; CDR2 reads SNEGSKA (reference sequence). The chain's CDR3 is CSARDRDTSYEQYF. In DNA, the CDR3 is TGCAGTGCGAGGGACCGGGACACCTCCTACGAGCAGTACTTC.

This clonotype occurred many times. V and J are TRBV28 and TRBJ1-1, with a possible D match to TRBD1 (5 bases). V lost 2 bases, J lost 6 bases, and 13 bases lay in between. The V gene's germline CDR1 is MDHEN and CDR2 SYDVKM. There are 14 residues in the CDR3. CDR3 DNA: TGTGCCAGCAGTTTACGGGGGTTGGGCGCTGAAGCTTTCTTT. Its protein is CASSLRGLGAEAFF.

This clonotype was found many times. The chain uses TRBV5-1 and TRBJ2-7; TRBD1 matches at 7 bases. This CDR3 is built from 14 residues. CDR1 SGHRS and CDR2 YFSETQ come from the germline V gene. Trimming took 4 bases from V and 2 from J; bases not matched to a gene: 6. The CDR3 spells CASSAGTATYEQYF. The DNA of the CDR3 is TGCGCCAGCAGCGCCGGGACAGCCACCTACGAGCAGTACTTC.

This clonotype turned up a few times. The rearrangement joins TRBV27 to TRBJ2-2; 8 positions match TRBD2. The CDR3 has 15 amino acids. Germline CDR1 reads MNHEY; CDR2 reads SMNVEV (reference sequence). V lost 6 bases to trimming and J lost 5 bases; unmatched junction nucleotides: 8. This CDR3 reads CASSRRSGSTGELFF. The CDR3 DNA is TGTGCCAGCAGCCGGCGGAGCGGGAGTACCGGGGAGCTGTTTTTT.

To note about this clonotype: A much larger clone differs by one base, so this may be a read error. CDR3 residues: CASRATGALITDAQYF. CDR3 nucleotides: TGTGCCAGCAGGGCGACAGGAGCCTTGATCACAGATGCGCAGTATTTT. The chain combines TRBV2 with TRBJ2-3; weak D call: TRBD1 (6 bases). The CDR3 spans 16 residues. The germline V gene encodes CDR1 SNHLY and CDR2 FYNNEI.

This clonotype was observed a few times. The chain joins TRBV29-1 to TRBJ2-7, with 8 bases that match TRBD2. This CDR3 is 15 amino acids long. In germline, CDR1 is SQVTM, CDR2 ANQGSEA. Trimming took 7 bases from V and 2 from J; bases not matched to a gene: 13. CDR3 sequence: CSAQAPSGSAYEQYF. In DNA, the CDR3 is TGCAGCGCCCAAGCACCCAGCGGGAGCGCCTACGAGCAGTACTTC.